This T cell receptor beta chain was sequenced for a study of blood T cell repertoires in COVID-19. Cohorts were based on clinical histories the participants reported. The repertoire was sequenced with immunoSEQ multiplex PCR; TCRdb's copy has only in-frame clones and lacks some. The sample holds roughly 230,000 clones, 82% seen once. The CDR3 contains 15 residues. Germline V CDR1 and CDR2: LGHDT, YNNKEL (reference sequence). J lost 5 bases, V lost 6 bases, and 11 bases had no gene match. This sequence was found in a woman aged 55-69 years who had recovered from COVID-19. J is TRBJ2-3 and V is TRBV3-1 (or the pseudogene TRBV3-2), with 7 bases lining up with TRBD2. The sample consisted of PBMCs or T cells enriched from blood (not recorded which). In DNA form, the CDR3 reads TGTGCCAGCAGGCTGGTCGGCGGGGGAGGAGATACGCAGTATTTT. Its translation: CASRLVGGGGDTQYF.